This is a list of T cell receptor beta chains from one sample in a study of T-cell reconstitution after alpha-beta-depleted transplantation in children. One entry per CDR3 protein, called by TCRdb with MiXCR from the PCR reads. Among 440,000 or so distinct CDR3 sequences listed, about 40% were seen once. Sequencing was performed on PBMCs, taken before TCRalphabeta/CD19-depleted stem cell transplant. Receptors were obtained from a girl between 2 and 10 years old with aplastic anemia, due to receive a stem cell transplant. Each CDR3 is given with its conserved first and last residue. A D gene is named only where the DNA matches it firmly. Clone size is shown for a subset of rows, as once, few, many or a class of expanded clone.

TRBD1 NA TRBJ2-1 TRBV2 TGTGCCAGCAGTGTGGACAGGGACTATGAGCAGTTCTTC CASSVDRDYEQFF
NA many TRBJ2-7 TRBV7-9 TGTGCCAGCAGCTTTAGCGAGTCAGGATCCTACGAGCAGTACTTC CASSFSESGSYEQYF
TRBD2 few TRBJ2-7 TRBV20-1 TGCAGTGCTCGGACTAGCGGGAGGGGATTATCTGGAGAGCAGTACTTC CSARTSGRGLSGEQYF
NA NA TRBJ1-1 TRBV20-1 TGCAGTGCTCCGGACAACACTGAAGCTTTCTTT CSAPDNTEAFF
TRBD2 few TRBJ2-1 TRBV12-3/TRBV12-4 TGTGCCAGCAGTTCCGGGACTAGCGGGTGGGACAATGAGCAGTTCTTC CASSSGTSGWDNEQFF
NA few TRBJ2-7 TRBV7-3 TGTGCCAGCAGCCCCGGCCGGGGGAACGAGCAGTACTTC CASSPGRGNEQYF
NA NA TRBJ1-1 TRBV29-1 TGCAGCGTTGAACAGGGGCCCACTGAAGCTTTCTTT CSVEQGPTEAFF
TRBD2 NA TRBJ2-7 TRBV10-3 TGTGCCATCAGTGCTGAGCGGGGCTCCTACGAGCAGTACTTC CAISAERGSYEQYF
NA few TRBJ2-3 TRBV20-1 TGCAGTGCCCCGGGAGCAGGGGAGGGCACAGATACGCAGTATTTT CSAPGAGEGTDTQYF
TRBD2 NA TRBJ2-5 TRBV29-1 TGCAGCGTTTTGCGGGGGGAGACCCAGTACTTC CSVLRGETQYF
NA NA TRBJ2-7 TRBV6-6 TGTGCCAGCAGCCCGACCCCCTACGAGCAGTACTTC CASSPTPYEQYF
TRBD2 NA TRBJ2-3 TRBV29-1 TGCAGCGCACTACTCTTCCGCGGGAGCCCAGATACGCAGTATTTT CSALLFRGSPDTQYF
TRBD1 few TRBJ2-7 TRBV7-8 TGTGCCAGCAGCTTAGGGACAGGGTTTTCCTACGAGCAGTACTTC CASSLGTGFSYEQYF
TRBD1 many TRBJ1-6 TRBV7-8 TGTGCCAGCAGCTTAGGTATCGGGACAGGATATTCACCCCTCCACTTT CASSLGIGTGYSPLHF
NA NA TRBJ2-7 TRBV25-1 TGTGTCCCTGCGTCTGGGGCCGACCACGAGCAGTACTTC CVPASGADHEQYF
NA NA TRBJ2-2 TRBV5-1 TGCGCCAGCAGTAGGACGCTATCTATCACCGGGGAGCTGTTTTTT CASSRTLSITGELFF
TRBD2 few TRBJ2-3 TRBV29-1 TGCAGCGTTGAAGAGAGTAAGATAGCGGGAGGGAGCACATATACGCAGTATTTT CSVEESKIAGGSTYTQYF
TRBD1 NA TRBJ2-7 TRBV20-1 TGCAGTGCTTCCGGGACAGGGACCTACGAGCAGTACTTC CSASGTGTYEQYF
TRBD2 few TRBJ2-7 TRBV27 TGTGCCAGCATAGAGGTTGGAGCGGGAGGAGGCGAGCAGTACTTC CASIEVGAGGGEQYF
NA many TRBJ1-5 TRBV5-1 TGCGCCAGCAGCTTGGACAGGGCTGATCAGCCCCAGCATTTT CASSLDRADQPQHF
NA few TRBJ1-1 TRBV7-3 TGTGCCAGCAGCTCCCTCCCCAGAACTGAAGCTTTCTTT CASSSLPRTEAFF
NA NA TRBJ2-1 TRBV20-1 TGCAGTGCTAGAGATCTCCGATTCCACCCCTACAATGAGCAGTTCTTC CSARDLRFHPYNEQFF
TRBD1 once TRBJ2-3 TRBV24-1 TGTGCCACCAAGGACAGGGTTGATACGCAGTATTTT CATKDRVDTQYF
TRBD1 few TRBJ1-1 TRBV18 TGTGCCAGCTCACCAGGACAGGGGGGGAACACTGAAGCTTTCTTT CASSPGQGGNTEAFF
TRBD1 NA TRBJ2-1 TRBV5-6 TGTGCCAGCAGCTTGGACAGGGGTTTTTTTAATGAGCAGTTCTTC CASSLDRGFFNEQFF
NA many TRBJ2-7 TRBV5-6 TGTGCCAGCAGCTTGGTGGGGGACCGGGACGAGCAGTACTTC CASSLVGDRDEQYF
TRBD2 NA TRBJ2-5 TRBV28 TGTGCCAGCAGAGCTACCCGGGACTGGGGGGGGACCCAGTACTTC CASRATRDWGGTQYF
TRBD1 NA TRBJ2-7 TRBV27 TGTGCCAGCAGTTTGGGACAGTGGTACGAGCAGTACTTC CASSLGQWYEQYF